This TCR beta chain was identified in a study of cytomegalovirus exposure and HLA in healthy donors. Turning to this clone: The antigen remains undetermined.

Repertoires were generated with immunoSEQ multiplex PCR, while TCRdb's copy carries only in-frame clones and drops some. The sample has approximately 120,000 clones, 85% to 95% seen once. Germline loops: CDR1 LGHNT, CDR2 FRNRAP. This CDR3 has 13 residues. V lost 3 bases to trimming and J lost 3 bases; unmatched junction nucleotides: 1. Study findings and constraints: Cytomegalovirus status was reportedly diagnosed by the classifier with high sensitivity and specificity. The study flagged some 170 TCR beta chains as cytomegalovirus-associated. Rarity marked most TCR sequences, yet some public TCRs occurred in many donors. According to a subsequent analysis, TCR clusters from the first cohort were inclined to appear together in the 110 or so validation repertoires.

The chain joins TRBV12-5 to TRBJ1-2; 7 bases are a match to TRBD1. This sequence originates from a woman under 30 in good health and CMV-seronegative. The source material was PBMCs. For the CDR3, the DNA is TGTGCTAGTGGTTTAGGGGGCTACTATGGCTACACCTTC. This sequence encodes CASGLGGYYGYTF.